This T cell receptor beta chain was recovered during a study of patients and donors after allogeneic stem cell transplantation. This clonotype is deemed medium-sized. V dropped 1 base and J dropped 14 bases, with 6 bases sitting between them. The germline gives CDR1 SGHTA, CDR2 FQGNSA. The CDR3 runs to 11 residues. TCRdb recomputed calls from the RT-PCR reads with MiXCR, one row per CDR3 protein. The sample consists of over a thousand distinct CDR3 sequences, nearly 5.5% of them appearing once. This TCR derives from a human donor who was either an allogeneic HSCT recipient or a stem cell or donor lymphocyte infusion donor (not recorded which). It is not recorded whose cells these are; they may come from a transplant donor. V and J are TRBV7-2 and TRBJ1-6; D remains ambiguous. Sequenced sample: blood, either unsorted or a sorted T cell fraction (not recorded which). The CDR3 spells CASSLGSTLHF. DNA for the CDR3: TGTGCCAGCAGCTTAGGTTCCACCCTCCACTTT.